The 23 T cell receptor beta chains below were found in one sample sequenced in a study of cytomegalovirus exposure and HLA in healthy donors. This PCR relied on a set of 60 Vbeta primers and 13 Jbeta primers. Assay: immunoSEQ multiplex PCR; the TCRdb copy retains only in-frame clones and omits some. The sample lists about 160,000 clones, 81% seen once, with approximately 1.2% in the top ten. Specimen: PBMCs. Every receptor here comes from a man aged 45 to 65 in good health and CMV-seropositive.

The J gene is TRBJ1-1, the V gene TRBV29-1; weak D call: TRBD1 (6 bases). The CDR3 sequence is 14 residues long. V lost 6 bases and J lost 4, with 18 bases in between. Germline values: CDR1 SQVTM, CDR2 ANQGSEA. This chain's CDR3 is CSVGIGGAGTEAFF. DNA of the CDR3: TGCAGCGTGGGAATTGGGGGGGCGGGCACTGAAGCTTTCTTT.

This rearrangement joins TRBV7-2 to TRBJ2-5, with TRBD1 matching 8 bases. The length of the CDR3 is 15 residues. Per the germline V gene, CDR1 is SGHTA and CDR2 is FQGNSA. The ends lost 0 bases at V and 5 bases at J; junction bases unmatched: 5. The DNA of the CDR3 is TGTGCCAGCAGCTTAGCGACAGGGGCTTGGGAGACCCAGTACTTC. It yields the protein CASSLATGAWETQYF. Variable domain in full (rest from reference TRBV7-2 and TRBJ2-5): GAGVSQSPSNKVTEKGKDVELRCDPISGHTALYWYRQSLGQGLEFLIYFQGNSAPDKSGLPSDRFSAERTGGSVSTLTIQRTQQEDSAVYLCASSLATGAWETQYFGPGTRLLVL.

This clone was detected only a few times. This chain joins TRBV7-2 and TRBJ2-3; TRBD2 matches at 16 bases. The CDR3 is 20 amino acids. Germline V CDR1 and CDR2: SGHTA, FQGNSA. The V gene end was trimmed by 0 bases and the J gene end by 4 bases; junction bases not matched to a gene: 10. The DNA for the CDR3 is TGTGCCAGCAGCTTAGCCCTGGGACTAGCGGGAGGGCTTGCCGCAGATACGCAGTATTTT. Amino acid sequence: CASSLALGLAGGLAADTQYF. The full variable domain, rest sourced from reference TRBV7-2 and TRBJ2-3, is GAGVSQSPSNKVTEKGKDVELRCDPISGHTALYWYRQSLGQGLEFLIYFQGNSAPDKSGLPSDRFSAERTGGSVSTLTIQRTQQEDSAVYLCASSLALGLAGGLAADTQYFGPGTRLTVL.

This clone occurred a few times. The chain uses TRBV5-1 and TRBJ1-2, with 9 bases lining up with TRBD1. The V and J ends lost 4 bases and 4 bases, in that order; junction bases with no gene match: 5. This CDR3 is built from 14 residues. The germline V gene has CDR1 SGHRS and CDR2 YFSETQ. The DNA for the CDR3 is TGCGCCAGCAGCCGGACAGGGGAGTTCTATGGCTACACCTTC. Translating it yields CASSRTGEFYGYTF.

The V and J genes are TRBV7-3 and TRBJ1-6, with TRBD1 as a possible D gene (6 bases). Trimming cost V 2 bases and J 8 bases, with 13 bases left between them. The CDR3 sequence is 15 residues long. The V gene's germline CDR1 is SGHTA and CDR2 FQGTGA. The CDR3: CASSLVGGSDSPLHF. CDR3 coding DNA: TGTGCCAGCAGCTTAGTTGGGGGCTCGGATTCACCCCTCCACTTT.

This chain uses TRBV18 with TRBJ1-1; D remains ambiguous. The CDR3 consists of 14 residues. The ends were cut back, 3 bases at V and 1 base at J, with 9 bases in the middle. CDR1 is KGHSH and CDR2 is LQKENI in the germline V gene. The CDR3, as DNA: TGTGCCAGCTCACCGTTCGAGGGGAACACTGAAGCTTTCTTT. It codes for CASSPFEGNTEAFF. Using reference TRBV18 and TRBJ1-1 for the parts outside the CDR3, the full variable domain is NAGVMQNPRHLVRRRGQEARLRCSPMKGHSHVYWYRQLPEEGLKFMVYLQKENIIDESGMPKERFSAEFPKEGPSILRIQQVVRGDSAAYFCASSPFEGNTEAFFGQGTRLTVV.

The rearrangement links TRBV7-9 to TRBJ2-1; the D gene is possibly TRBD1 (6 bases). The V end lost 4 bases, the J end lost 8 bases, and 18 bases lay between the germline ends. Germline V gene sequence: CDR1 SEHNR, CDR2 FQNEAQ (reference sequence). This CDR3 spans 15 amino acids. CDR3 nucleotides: TGTGCCAGCAGCTGGGGTCCAGGGGCCGGGGATGAGCAGTTCTTC. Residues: CASSWGPGAGDEQFF.

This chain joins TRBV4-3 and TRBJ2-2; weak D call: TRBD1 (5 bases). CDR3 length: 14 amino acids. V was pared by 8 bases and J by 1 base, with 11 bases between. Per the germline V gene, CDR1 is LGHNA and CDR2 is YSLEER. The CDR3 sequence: CASGLGQNTGELFF. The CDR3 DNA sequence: TGCGCCAGCGGATTAGGACAGAACACCGGGGAGCTGTTTTTT.

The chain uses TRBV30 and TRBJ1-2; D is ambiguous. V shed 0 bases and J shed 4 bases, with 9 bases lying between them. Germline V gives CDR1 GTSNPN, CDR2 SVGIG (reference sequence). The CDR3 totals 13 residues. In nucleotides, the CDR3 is TGTGCCTGGAGTGTACCAGGCCCCTATGGCTACACCTTC. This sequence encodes CAWSVPGPYGYTF.

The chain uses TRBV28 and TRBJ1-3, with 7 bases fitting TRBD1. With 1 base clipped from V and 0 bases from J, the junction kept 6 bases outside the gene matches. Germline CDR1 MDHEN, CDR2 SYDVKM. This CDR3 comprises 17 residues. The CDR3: CASSLFLSGGSGNTIYF. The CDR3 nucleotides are TGTGCCAGCAGTTTATTTCTATCAGGGGGCTCTGGAAACACCATATATTTT.

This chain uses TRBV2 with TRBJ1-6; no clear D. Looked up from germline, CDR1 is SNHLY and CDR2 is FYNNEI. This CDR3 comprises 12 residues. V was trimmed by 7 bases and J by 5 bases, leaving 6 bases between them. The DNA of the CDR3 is TGTGCCAGCAATCAGAATAATTCACCCCTCCACTTT. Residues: CASNQNNSPLHF.

The CDR3 loop is CAISGREGNQPQHF. The DNA of the CDR3 is TGTGCCATCAGTGGAAGAGAGGGCAATCAGCCCCAGCATTTT. V usage is TRBV10-3 and J usage is TRBJ1-5; D remains unclear. CDR1 ENHRY and CDR2 SYGVKD come from the germline V gene. V lost 4 bases to trimming and J lost 2 bases, with 9 bases between them. The CDR3 covers 14 residues.

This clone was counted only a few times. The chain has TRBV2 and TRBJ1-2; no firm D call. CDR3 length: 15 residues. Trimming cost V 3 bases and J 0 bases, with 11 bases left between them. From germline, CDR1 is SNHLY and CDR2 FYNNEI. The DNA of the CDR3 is TGTGCCAGCAGTGACCAGGCGCGAGCTAACTATGGCTACACCTTC. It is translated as CASSDQARANYGYTF.

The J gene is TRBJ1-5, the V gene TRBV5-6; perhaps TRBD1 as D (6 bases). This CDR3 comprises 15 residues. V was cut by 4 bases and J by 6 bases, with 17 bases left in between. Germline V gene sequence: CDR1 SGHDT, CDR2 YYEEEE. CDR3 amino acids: CASSRGGRRAQPQHF. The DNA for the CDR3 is TGTGCCAGCAGCCGGGGGGGCCGAAGGGCTCAGCCCCAGCATTTT.

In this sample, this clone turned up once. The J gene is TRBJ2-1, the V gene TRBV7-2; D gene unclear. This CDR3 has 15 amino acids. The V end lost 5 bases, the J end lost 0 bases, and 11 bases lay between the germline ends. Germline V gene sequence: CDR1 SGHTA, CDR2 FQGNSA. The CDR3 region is CASSVSSSSYNEQFF. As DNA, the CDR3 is TGTGCCAGCAGCGTTTCATCCAGCTCCTACAATGAGCAGTTCTTC.

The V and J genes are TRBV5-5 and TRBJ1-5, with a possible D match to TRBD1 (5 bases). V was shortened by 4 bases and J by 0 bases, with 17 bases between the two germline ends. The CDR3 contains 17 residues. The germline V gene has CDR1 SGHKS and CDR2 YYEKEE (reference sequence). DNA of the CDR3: TGTGCCAGCAGCATTCAGGGTGGAATCGATAGCAATCAGCCCCAGCATTTT. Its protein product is CASSIQGGIDSNQPQHF.

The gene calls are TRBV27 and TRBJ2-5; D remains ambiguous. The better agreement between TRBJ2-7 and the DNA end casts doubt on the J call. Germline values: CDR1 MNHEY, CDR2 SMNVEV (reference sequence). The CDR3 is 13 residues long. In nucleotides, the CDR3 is TGTGCCAGCAGTCCCATAGTTAGCTACGAGCAGTACTTC. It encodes CASSPIVSYEQYF.

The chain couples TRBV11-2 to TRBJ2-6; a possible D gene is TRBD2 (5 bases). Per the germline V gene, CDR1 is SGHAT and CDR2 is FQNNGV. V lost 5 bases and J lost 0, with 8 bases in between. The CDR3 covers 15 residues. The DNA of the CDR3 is TGTGCCAGCAGCCCCGGGGTCTCTGGGGCCAACGTCCTGACTTTC. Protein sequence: CASSPGVSGANVLTF.

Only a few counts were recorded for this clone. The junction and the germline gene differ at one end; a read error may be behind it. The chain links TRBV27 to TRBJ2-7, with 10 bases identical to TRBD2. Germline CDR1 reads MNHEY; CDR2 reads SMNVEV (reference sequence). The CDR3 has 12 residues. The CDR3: CASSTGTSVQVF. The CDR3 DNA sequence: TGTGCCAGCAGTACCGGGACTAGCGTGCAGGTCTTC.

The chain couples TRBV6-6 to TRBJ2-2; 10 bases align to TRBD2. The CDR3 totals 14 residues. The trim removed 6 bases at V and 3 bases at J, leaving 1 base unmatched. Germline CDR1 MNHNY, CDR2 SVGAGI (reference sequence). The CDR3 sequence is CASRLAGDTGELFF. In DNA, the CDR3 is TGTGCCAGCAGGCTAGCGGGGGACACCGGGGAGCTGTTTTTT.

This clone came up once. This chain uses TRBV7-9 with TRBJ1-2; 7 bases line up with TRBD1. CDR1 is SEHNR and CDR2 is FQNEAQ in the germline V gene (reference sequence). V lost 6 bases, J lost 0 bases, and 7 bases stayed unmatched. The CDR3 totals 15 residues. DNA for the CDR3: TGTGCCAGCAGGTCCACTCAGGGGGCTAACTATGGCTACACCTTC. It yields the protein CASRSTQGANYGYTF.

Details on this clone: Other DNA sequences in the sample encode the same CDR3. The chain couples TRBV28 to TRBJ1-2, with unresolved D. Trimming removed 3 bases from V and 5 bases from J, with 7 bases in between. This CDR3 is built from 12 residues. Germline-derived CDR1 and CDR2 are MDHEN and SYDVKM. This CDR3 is CASSFTGYGYTF. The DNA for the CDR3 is TGTGCCAGCAGTTTTACGGGGTATGGCTACACCTTC.

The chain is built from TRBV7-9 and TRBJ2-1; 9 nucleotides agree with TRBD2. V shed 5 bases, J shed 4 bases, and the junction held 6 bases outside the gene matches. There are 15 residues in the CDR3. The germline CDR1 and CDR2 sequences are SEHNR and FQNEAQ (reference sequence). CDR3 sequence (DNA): TGTGCCAGCAGCGTCGGGACTAGCCGTTACAATGAGCAGTTCTTC. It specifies CASSVGTSRYNEQFF.